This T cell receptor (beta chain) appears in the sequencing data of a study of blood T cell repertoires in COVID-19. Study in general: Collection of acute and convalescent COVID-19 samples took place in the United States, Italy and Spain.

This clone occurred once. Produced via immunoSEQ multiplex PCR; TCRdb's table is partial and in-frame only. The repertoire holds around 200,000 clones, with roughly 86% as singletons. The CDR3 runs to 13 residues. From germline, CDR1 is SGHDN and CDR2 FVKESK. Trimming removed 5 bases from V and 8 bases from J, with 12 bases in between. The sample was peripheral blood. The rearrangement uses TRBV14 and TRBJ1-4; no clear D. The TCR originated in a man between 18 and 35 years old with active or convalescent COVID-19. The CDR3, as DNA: TGTGCCAGCAGCTCCCTCAGTTCAGAAAAACTGTTTTTT. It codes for CASSSLSSEKLFF.